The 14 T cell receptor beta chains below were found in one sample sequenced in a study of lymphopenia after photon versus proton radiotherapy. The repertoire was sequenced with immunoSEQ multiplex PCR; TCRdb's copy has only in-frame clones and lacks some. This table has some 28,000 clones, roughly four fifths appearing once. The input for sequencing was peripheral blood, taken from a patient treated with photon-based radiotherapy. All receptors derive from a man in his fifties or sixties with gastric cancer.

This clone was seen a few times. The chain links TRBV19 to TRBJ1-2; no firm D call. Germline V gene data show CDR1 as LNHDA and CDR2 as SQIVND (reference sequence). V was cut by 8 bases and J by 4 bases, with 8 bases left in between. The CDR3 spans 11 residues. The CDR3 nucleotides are TGTGCCAGTTCTTACCTCTATGGCTACACCTTC. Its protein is CASSYLYGYTF.

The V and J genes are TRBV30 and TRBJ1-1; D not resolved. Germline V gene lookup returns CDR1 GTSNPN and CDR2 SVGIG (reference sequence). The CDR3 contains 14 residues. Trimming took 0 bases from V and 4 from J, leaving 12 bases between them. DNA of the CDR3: TGTGCCTGGAGTGTTCGGGGTACGAGCACTGAAGCTTTCTTT. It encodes CAWSVRGTSTEAFF.

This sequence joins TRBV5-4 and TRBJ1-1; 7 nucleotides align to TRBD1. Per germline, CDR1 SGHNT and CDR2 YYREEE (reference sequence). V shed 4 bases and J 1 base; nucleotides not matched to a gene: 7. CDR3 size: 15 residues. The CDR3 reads CASSASQGKNTEAFF. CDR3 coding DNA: TGTGCCAGCAGCGCGTCACAGGGGAAGAACACTGAAGCTTTCTTT.

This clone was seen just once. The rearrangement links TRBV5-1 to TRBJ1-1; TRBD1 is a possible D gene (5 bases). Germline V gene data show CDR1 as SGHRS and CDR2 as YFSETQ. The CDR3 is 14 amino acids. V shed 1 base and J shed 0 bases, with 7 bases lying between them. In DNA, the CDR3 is TGCGCCAGCAGCTTGCTGGACATGAACACTGAAGCTTTCTTT. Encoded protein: CASSLLDMNTEAFF.

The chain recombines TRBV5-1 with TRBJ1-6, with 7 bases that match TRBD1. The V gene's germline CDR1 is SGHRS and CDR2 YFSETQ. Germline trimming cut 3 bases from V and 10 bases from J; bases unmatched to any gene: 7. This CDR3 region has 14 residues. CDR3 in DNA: TGCGCCAGCAGCTCGGACAGGACTAGATCACCCCTCCACTTT. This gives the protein CASSSDRTRSPLHF.

As DNA, the CDR3 is TGTGCCAGCAGCTTCGGGGGGCGAGAGACCCAGTACTTC. Encoded protein: CASSFGGRETQYF. V gene TRBV7-2 combines with J gene TRBJ2-5, with TRBD2 as a possible D gene (7 bases). V was shortened by 3 bases and J by 4 bases, with 9 bases between the two germline ends. The germline V gene encodes CDR1 SGHTA and CDR2 FQGNSA. The CDR3 totals 13 residues.

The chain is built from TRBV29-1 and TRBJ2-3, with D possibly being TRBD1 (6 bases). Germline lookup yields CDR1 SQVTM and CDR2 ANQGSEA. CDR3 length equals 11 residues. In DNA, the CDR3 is TGCAGGGCAGGGGAGACAGATACGCAGTATTTT. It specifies CRAGETDTQYF.

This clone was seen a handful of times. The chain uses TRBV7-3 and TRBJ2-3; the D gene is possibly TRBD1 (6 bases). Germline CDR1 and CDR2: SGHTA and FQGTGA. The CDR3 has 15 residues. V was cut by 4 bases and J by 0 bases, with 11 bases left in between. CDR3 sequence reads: CASSWTVSSTDTQYF. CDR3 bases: TGTGCCAGCAGCTGGACAGTCTCTAGCACAGATACGCAGTATTTT.

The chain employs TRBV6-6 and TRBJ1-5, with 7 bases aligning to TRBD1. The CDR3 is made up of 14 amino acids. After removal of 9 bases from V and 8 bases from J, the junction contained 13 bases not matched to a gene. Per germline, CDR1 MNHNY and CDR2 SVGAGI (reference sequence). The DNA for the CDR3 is TGTGCCAGACGAGACGCCAGGGGGATGGAGCCCCAGCATTTT. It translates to CARRDARGMEPQHF.

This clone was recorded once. CDR3: CASSILETGLTEAFF. CDR3 coding DNA: TGTGCCAGTAGTATCCTCGAAACAGGCCTCACTGAAGCTTTCTTT. The V and J genes are TRBV19 and TRBJ1-1; weak D call: TRBD1 (5 bases). Germline lookup yields CDR1 LNHDA and CDR2 SQIVND (reference sequence). Trimming took off 3 bases at V and 4 bases at J, with 15 bases between the two ends. CDR3 length: 15 residues.

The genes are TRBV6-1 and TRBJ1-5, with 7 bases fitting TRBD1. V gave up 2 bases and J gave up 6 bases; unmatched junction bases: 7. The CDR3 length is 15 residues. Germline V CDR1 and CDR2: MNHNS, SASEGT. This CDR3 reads CASSELRQGSQPQHF. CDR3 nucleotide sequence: TGTGCCAGCAGTGAACTCCGACAGGGTAGTCAGCCCCAGCATTTT.

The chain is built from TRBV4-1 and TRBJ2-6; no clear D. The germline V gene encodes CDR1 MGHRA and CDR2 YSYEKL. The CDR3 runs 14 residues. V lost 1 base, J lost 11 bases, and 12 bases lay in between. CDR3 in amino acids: CASSQVVFEDVLTF. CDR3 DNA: TGCGCCAGCAGCCAAGTGGTCTTCGAGGACGTCCTGACTTTC.

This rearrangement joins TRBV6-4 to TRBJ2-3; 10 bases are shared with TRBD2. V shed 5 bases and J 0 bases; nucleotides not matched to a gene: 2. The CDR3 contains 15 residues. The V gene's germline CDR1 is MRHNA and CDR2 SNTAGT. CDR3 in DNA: TGTGCCAGCAGTCGGACTAGCGGAAGCACAGATACGCAGTATTTT. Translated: CASSRTSGSTDTQYF.

CDR3 sequence: CASRTGNEQFF. For the CDR3, the DNA is TGCGCCAGCAGAACAGGCAATGAGCAGTTCTTC. The chain recombines TRBV5-1 with TRBJ2-1; D perhaps matches TRBD1 (5 bases). CDR1 and CDR2 from the germline V gene are SGHRS and YFSETQ. Between the trimmed V and J ends, which lost 5 bases and 6 bases, there was a span of 6 bases. This CDR3 has 11 residues.